This T cell receptor beta chain was retrieved from a study of OX40 agonist ivuxolimab in advanced cancers. At the level of the study: The group had a mean age of approximately 60 years, ranged from roughly 23 to 79, and was 82.7% male.

V dropped 1 base and J dropped 7 bases, with 11 bases sitting between them. The CDR3 contains 14 residues. Germline V lookup: CDR1 LNHDA, CDR2 SQIVND (reference sequence). Comments on this clone: The antigen remains undetermined.

Profiled with immunoSEQ multiplex PCR; TCRdb holds only in-frame clones, not every one. The repertoire consists of approximately 50,000 clones, with roughly 87% occurring once and the leading ten covering 0.6% to 0.7%. Study observations and caveats: In the 0.1-3.0 mg/kg groups, partial responders showed among the lowest expansion. Dosing at 0.1 to 3.0 mg/kg was accompanied by clonal expansion of CD4+ and CD8+ blood T cells by week 6.

The material was CD4+ or CD8+ T cells sorted from blood, obtained in a trial of the OX40 agonist ivuxolimab. The origin of this receptor is an adult with an advanced solid tumor such as melanoma, head and neck, liver or kidney cancer. V is TRBV19 and J is TRBJ1-5; D possibly corresponds to TRBD1 (6 bases). For the CDR3, the DNA is TGTGCCAGTAGTATAGCAGGGGTTCAACAGCCCCAGCATTTT. This translates into CASSIAGVQQPQHF. Looking up the rest from reference TRBV19 and TRBJ1-5 gives the full variable domain: DGGITQSPKYLFRKEGQNVTLSCEQNLNHDAMYWYRQDPGQGLRLIYYSQIVNDFQKGDIAEGYSVSREKKESFPLTVTSAQKNPTAFYLCASSIAGVQQPQHFGDGTRLSIL.